The text below deals with one T cell receptor (beta chain). This clonotype was detected many times. Its specific antigen is unknown. Base qualities are not recorded, but no much larger clone differs from it by a single base. The V and J ends are trimmed by 0 bases and 4 bases, leaving 12 bases between them. From the cysteine through the phenylalanine, the CDR3 covers 15 amino acids. Only the CDR3 region is kept as DNA, spanning 45 bases read in frame from base 1. The CDR1 and CDR2 encoded by the germline V gene (reference sequence) are MNHEY and SMNVEV. Stable Graves' hyperthyroidism was defined as the absence of progression to ophthalmopathy over 18 months of follow-up. Hyperthyroidism patients were newly diagnosed, with disease duration under 2 months, and aged 18 to 65 years. Patients with uncontrolled infections, other autoimmune diseases, pregnancy or lactation were excluded. Diagnoses relied on clinical symptoms, serum thyroxine and TRAb, thyroid ultrasound and orbital computed tomography. PBMCs were isolated from around 10 ml of fresh peripheral blood by Ficoll-Paque density gradient centrifugation. Total RNA was extracted using Trizol reagent, and RNA quality was assessed on an Agilent 2100 Bioanalyzer.

Amplification of TCR beta CDR3 regions was carried out from RNA transcripts. The first round of RT-PCR for the TCR CDR3 was performed with the HTBI primer set and the Qiagen OneStep RT-PCR kit. Libraries were constructed in a second round of multiplex PCR, after which size selection and purification were performed. Libraries were sequenced paired-end with 100 bp reads on an Illumina HiSeq2000. Per the original workflow: SOAPnuke was used to process the raw data, with reads discarded if the reads contained adapters or uncalled bases, had a mean Phred below 15, or lacked an exact constant-primer or identifier match. COPE v1.2.5 was used to merge the high-quality paired reads, and each unique nucleotide sequence was defined as a clonotype. Clonotypes were aligned to IMGT TRBV, TRBD and TRBJ reference segments using MiTCR v1.1. Only V-J combinations with frequency above 0.0001, covering approximately 99% of repertoires, were analysed. A TCS score was defined as the ratio between F50 (clonal expansion) and ExV (chaos), using BLOSUM62-based TCRdist between CDR3 peptides within each V-J. Welch's t-statistics and random forest reduced roughly 530 V-J features to about 13, which were used in a naive Bayes classifier (R e1071). The public sequencing data were trimmed at Q25 with fastp and processed into clonotypes with MiXCR by TCRdb, which kept only in-frame beta chains. Every distinct CDR3 protein forms one entry, paired with its most common genes and DNA. The V and J calls were not made by the authors but by TCRdb's processing. In all, the sample holds 350,000 or so distinct CDR3 sequences, and 15% to 20% of those were seen once. The ten largest make up around 54% of the sample.

This sample stems from a study of T cells in Graves' hyperthyroidism and ophthalmopathy (dated by TCRdb to about 2019). About the study as a whole: Peripheral blood was collected at initial diagnosis, before any treatment. To identify distinguishing TCR V-J signatures, a discovery cohort of about a hundred patients was used, comprising 40 to 45 with Graves' ophthalmopathy and some 60 with stable Graves' hyperthyroidism. An independent validation cohort of around 20 hyperthyroidism patients and roughly 16 patients who later progressed to ophthalmopathy tested prospective prediction of ophthalmopathy. For training and testing, the 80 to 100 patients in the discovery cohort were randomly divided in a 7:3 ratio. Thyroid tissue and blood T-cell repertoires from several Graves' hyperthyroidism patients were also compared in the study. Following sampling, methimazole starting at 30 mg daily was given to hyperthyroidism patients, and high-dose intravenous methylprednisolone was given to ophthalmopathy patients. The paper reports TCR Vbeta CDR3 sequencing of approximately 140 peripheral blood samples: approximately 43 ophthalmopathy, under 80 hyperthyroidism and approximately 17 progressor patients.

Broad study findings and their caveats: Sample size was not statistically predetermined, and investigators were not blinded to group allocation. During validation, the model predicted progression to ophthalmopathy a median of approximately six months ahead of onset, with approximately 71% sensitivity and around 72% specificity. Most expanded thyroid clonotypes (frequency above 0.001) were also detected in blood, a finding suggesting that blood repertoires may reflect thyroid immune responses. A 13 V-J signature model separated ophthalmopathy from stable hyperthyroidism, with approximately 86% sensitivity and approximately 81% specificity in cross-validation and 80%/75% in testing.

This receptor was taken from a woman between 45 and 60 years old with Graves' hyperthyroidism. Specimen: blood. This chain is built from TRBV27 and TRBJ1-2; TRBD1 is perhaps the D gene, given 6 matching bases. The DNA sequence is as follows: TGTGCCAGCAGTTTATCAACAGGGCCGACCTATGGCTACACCTTC. The translation is CASSLSTGPTYGYTF.